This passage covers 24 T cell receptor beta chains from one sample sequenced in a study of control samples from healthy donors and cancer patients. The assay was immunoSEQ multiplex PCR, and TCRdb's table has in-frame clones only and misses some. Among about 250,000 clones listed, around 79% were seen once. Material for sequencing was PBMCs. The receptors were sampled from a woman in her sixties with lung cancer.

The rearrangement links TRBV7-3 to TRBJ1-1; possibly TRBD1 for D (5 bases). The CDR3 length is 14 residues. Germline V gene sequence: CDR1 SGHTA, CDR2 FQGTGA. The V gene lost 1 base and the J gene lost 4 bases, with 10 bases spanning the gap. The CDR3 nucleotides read TGTGCCAGCAGCTTAAATGGACACAGCACTGAAGCTTTCTTT. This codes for CASSLNGHSTEAFF.

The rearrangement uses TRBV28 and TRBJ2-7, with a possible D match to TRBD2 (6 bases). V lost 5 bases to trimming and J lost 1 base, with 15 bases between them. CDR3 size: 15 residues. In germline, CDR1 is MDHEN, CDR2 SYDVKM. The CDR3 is CASSAPGTSSYEQYF. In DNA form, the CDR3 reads TGTGCCAGCAGTGCCCCCGGGACTTCTTCCTACGAGCAGTACTTC.

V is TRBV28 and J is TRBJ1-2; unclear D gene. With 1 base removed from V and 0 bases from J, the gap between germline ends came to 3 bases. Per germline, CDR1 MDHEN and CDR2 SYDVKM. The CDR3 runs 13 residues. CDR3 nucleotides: TGTGCCAGCAGTTTATCCGCTAACTATGGCTACACCTTC. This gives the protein CASSLSANYGYTF.

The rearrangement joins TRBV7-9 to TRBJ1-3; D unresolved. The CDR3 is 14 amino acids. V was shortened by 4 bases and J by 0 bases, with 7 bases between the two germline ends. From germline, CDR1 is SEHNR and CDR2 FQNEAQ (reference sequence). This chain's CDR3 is CASSSTGSGNTIYF. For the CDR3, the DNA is TGTGCCAGCAGCTCCACGGGCTCTGGAAACACCATATATTTT. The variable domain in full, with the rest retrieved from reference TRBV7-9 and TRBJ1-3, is DTGVSQNPRHKITKRGQNVTFRCDPISEHNRLYWYRQTLGQGPEFLTYFQNEAQLEKSRLLSDRFSAERPKGSFSTLEIQRTEQGDSAMYLCASSSTGSGNTIYFGEGSWLTVV.

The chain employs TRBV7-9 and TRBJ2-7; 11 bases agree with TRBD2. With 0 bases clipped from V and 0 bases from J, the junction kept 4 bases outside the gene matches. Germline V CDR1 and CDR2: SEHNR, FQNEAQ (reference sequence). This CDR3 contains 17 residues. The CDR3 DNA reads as TGTGCCAGCAGCTTAGCTAGCGGGGGGGGAAGCTCCTACGAGCAGTACTTC. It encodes CASSLASGGGSSYEQYF.

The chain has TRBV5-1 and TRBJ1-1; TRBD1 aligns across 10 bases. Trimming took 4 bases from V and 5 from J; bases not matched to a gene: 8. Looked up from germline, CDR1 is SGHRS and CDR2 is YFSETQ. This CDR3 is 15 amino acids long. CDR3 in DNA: TGCGCCAGCAGCCTGGACAGGGGGGTCGGAACTGAAGCTTTCTTT. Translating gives CASSLDRGVGTEAFF.

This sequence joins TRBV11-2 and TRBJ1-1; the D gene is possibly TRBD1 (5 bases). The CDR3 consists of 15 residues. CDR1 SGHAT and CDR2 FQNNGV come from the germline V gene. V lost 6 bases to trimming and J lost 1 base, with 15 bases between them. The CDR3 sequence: CASRPGGTRNTEAFF. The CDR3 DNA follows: TGTGCCAGCAGGCCGGGAGGGACTCGGAACACTGAAGCTTTCTTT.

As DNA, the CDR3 is TGTGCCAGCAGCTTAAGTTCCCAGAACAATCAGCCCCAGCATTTT. Translated: CASSLSSQNNQPQHF. The chain carries TRBV7-8 and TRBJ1-5; D gene uncertain. The CDR3 is 15 amino acids. V shed 2 bases and J shed 3 bases, with 11 bases lying between them. Germline V CDR1 and CDR2: SGHVS, FQNEAQ. Looking up the rest from reference TRBV7-8 and TRBJ1-5 gives the full variable domain: GAGVSQSPRYKVAKRGQDVALRCDPISGHVSLFWYQQALGQGPEFLTYFQNEAQLDKSGLPSDRFFAERPEGSVSTLKIQRTQQEDSAVYLCASSLSSQNNQPQHFGDGTRLSIL.

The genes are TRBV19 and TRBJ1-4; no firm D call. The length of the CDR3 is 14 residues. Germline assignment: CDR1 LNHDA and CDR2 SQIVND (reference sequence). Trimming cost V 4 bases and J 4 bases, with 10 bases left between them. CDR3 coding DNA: TGTGCCAGTAGTACGGCTAGGGATAATGAAAAACTGTTTTTT. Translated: CASSTARDNEKLFF.

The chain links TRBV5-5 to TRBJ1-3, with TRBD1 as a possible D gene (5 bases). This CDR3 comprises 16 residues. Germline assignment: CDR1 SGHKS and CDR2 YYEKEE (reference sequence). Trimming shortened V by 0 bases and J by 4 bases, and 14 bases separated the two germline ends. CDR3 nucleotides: TGTGCCAGCAGCTTGGACCCTGACAGTCCCGGAAACACCATATATTTT. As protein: CASSLDPDSPGNTIYF.

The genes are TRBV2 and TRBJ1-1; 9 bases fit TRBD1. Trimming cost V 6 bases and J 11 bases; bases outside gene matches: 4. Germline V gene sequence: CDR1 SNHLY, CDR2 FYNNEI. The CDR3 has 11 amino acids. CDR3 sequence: CASSGTGMAFF. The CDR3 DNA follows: TGTGCCAGCAGCGGGACAGGGATGGCTTTCTTT.

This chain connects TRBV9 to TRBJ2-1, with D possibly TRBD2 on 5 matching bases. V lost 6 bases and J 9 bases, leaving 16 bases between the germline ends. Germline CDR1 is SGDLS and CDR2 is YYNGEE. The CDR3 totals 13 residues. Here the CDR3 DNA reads TGTGCCAGCACCTCCGCTTCCAGCGGTGAGCAGTTCTTC. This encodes CASTSASSGEQFF.

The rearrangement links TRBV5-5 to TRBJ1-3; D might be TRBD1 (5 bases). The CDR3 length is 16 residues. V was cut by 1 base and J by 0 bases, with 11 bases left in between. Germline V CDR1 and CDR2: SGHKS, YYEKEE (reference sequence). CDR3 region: CASSLLRGRSGNTIYF. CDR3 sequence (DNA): TGTGCCAGCAGCTTGTTAAGGGGCCGCTCTGGAAACACCATATATTTT.

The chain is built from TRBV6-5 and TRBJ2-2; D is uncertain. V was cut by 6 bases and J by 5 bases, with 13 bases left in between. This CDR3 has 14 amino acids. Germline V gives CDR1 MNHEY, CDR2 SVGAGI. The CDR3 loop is CASSDGSRTGELFF. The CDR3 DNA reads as TGTGCCAGCAGCGACGGCAGTAGAACCGGGGAGCTGTTTTTT.

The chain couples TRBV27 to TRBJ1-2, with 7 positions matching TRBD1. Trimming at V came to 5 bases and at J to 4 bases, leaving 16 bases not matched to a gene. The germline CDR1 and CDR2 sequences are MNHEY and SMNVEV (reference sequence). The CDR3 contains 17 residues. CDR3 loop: CASSLHQRTGLSYGYTF. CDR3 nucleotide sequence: TGTGCCAGCAGTCTACATCAAAGGACAGGACTTAGCTATGGCTACACCTTC.

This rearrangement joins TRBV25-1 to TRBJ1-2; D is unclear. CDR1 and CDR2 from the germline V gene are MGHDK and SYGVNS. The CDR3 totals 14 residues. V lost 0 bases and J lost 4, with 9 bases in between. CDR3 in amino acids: CASSEYEEGYGYTF. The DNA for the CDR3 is TGTGCCAGCAGTGAATACGAGGAGGGCTATGGCTACACCTTC.

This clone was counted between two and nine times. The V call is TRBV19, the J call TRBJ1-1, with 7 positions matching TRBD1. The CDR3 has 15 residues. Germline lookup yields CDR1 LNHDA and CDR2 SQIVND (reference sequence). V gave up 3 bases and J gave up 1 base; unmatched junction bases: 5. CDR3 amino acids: CASSIGGQWNTEAFF. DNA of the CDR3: TGTGCCAGTAGTATTGGGGGACAGTGGAACACTGAAGCTTTCTTT.

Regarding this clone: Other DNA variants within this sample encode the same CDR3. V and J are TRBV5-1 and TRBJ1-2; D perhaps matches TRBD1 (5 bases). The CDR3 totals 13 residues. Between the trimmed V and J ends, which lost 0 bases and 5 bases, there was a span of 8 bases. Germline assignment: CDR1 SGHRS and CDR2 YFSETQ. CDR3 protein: CASSLGQTYGYTF. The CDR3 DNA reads TGCGCCAGCAGCTTGGGACAGACATATGGCTACACCTTC.

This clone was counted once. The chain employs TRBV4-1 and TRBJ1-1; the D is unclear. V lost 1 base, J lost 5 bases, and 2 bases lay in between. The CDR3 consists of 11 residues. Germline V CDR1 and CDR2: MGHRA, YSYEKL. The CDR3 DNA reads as TGCGCCAGCAGCCAAGGGACTGAAGCTTTCTTT. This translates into CASSQGTEAFF.

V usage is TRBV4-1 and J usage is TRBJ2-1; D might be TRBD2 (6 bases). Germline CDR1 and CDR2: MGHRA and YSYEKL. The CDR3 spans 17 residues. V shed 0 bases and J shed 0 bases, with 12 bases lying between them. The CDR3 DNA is TGCGCCAGCAGCCAAGATCAACTAGCAGGCTCCTACAATGAGCAGTTCTTC. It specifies CASSQDQLAGSYNEQFF.

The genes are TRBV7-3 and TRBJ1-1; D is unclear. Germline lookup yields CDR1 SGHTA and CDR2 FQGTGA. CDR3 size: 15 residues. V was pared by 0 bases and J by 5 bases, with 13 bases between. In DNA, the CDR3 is TGTGCCAGCAGCTTAACGTCTGGAAAGGTGACTGAAGCTTTCTTT. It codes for CASSLTSGKVTEAFF.

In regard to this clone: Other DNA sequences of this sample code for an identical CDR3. The CDR3 spells CASSPGLAGGQDTQYF. CDR3 DNA: TGTGCCAGCAGCCCAGGACTAGCGGGGGGGCAAGATACGCAGTATTTT. The chain joins TRBV11-2 to TRBJ2-3; 15 bases are shared with TRBD2. Germline CDR1 is SGHAT and CDR2 is FQNNGV. CDR3 length: 16 amino acids. The trim removed 5 bases at V and 5 bases at J, leaving 5 bases unmatched.

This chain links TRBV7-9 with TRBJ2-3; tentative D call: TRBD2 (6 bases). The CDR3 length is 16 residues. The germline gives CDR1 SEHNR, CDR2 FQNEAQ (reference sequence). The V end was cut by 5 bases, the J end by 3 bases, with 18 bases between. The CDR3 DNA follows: TGTGCCAGCAGCCCCCGGAGGAGGGCGAGGACAGATACGCAGTATTTT. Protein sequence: CASSPRRRARTDTQYF.

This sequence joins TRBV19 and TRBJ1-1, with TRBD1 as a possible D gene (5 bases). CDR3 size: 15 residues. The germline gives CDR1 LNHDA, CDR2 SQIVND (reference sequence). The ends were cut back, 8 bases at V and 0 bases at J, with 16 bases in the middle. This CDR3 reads CASLGRKTMNTEAFF. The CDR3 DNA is TGTGCCAGTCTGGGACGGAAAACCATGAACACTGAAGCTTTCTTT.